Described below is a single T cell receptor (beta chain) sequence and its context. Its antigen remains unknown. The data were obtained in a study of cytomegalovirus exposure and HLA in healthy donors. Study results and caveats: Among CMV-associated TCR beta chains, most appeared HLA-restricted in a later analysis.

PCR used 60 Vbeta primers and 13 Jbeta primers. Authors' analysis steps: In a later analysis, around 87 million unique TCR beta chains included roughly 11 million shared by two or more donors. Measured with immunoSEQ multiplex PCR; TCRdb has only the in-frame clones, and not every one. V, J and clone size are taken as reported in that table, and D and trimming were inferred from the DNA itself. The table includes about 160,000 clones, roughly four fifths detected once. Germline loops: CDR1 SNHLY, CDR2 FYNNEI. This CDR3 contains 14 residues. Trimming stripped 4 bases from V and 8 bases from J, with 14 bases between.

The chain carries TRBV2 and TRBJ1-4; no firm D call. This sequence was found in a man aged 45-60 years in good health and CMV-seropositive. The specimen sequenced was PBMCs. The DNA of the CDR3 is TGTGCCAGCAGTGCTGAAGGCGGAGGGGAAAAACTGTTTTTT. Protein sequence: CASSAEGGGEKLFF.